This entry lists 15 T cell receptor beta chains sequenced from one sample in a study of blood T cell repertoires in COVID-19. Generated by immunoSEQ multiplex PCR, the TCRdb table keeps only in-frame clones and is missing some. Here the sample spans approximately 200,000 clones, around 90% being singletons. The sample consisted of PBMCs or T cells enriched from blood (not recorded which). These receptors were collected from a woman in her thirties who had recovered from COVID-19.

This clone came up a few times. The gene calls are TRBV9 and TRBJ2-2; D unclear. Deletions cut 0 bases from V and 6 bases from J, with 15 bases between. The CDR3 runs 16 residues. The germline CDR1 and CDR2 sequences are SGDLS and YYNGEE. This chain's CDR3 is CASSVALGPGSGELFF. As DNA, the CDR3 is TGTGCCAGCAGCGTAGCCCTCGGCCCCGGGTCCGGGGAGCTGTTTTTT.

The chain is built from TRBV3-1 (or the pseudogene TRBV3-2) and TRBJ1-1, with TRBD1 matching 7 bases. V shed 1 base and J 4 bases; nucleotides not matched to a gene: 3. The CDR3 length is 14 residues. Germline CDR1 LGHDT, CDR2 YNNKEL (reference sequence). CDR3 nucleotides: TGTGCCAGCAGCCAAGCAGGGGGGAGCACTGAAGCTTTCTTT. Translated: CASSQAGGSTEAFF.

The V call is TRBV7-6, the J call TRBJ2-5; D may be TRBD2 (6 bases). Trimming cost V 0 bases and J 1 base, with 12 bases left between them. The V gene's germline CDR1 is SGHVS and CDR2 FNYEAQ. The CDR3 extends over 16 amino acids. The DNA of the CDR3 is TGTGCCAGCAGCTTAGCGTTTGGAGGGGTCCAAGAGACCCAGTACTTC. It is translated as CASSLAFGGVQETQYF.

The chain couples TRBV30 to TRBJ2-3, with D unresolved. The CDR3 is 12 amino acids. The V end was cut by 2 bases, the J end by 4 bases, with 7 bases between. Germline values: CDR1 GTSNPN, CDR2 SVGIG (reference sequence). The CDR3 sequence: CAWSLFADTQYF. In nucleotides, the CDR3 is TGTGCCTGGAGTCTCTTCGCAGATACGCAGTATTTT.

V usage is TRBV7-3 and J usage is TRBJ2-2; perhaps TRBD2 as D (7 bases). Germline-derived CDR1 and CDR2 are SGHTA and FQGTGA. This CDR3 is built from 16 residues. V lost 5 bases to trimming and J lost 1 base, with 14 bases between them. Here the CDR3 reads CASSLQGGMNTGELFF. CDR3 sequence (DNA): TGTGCCAGCAGCCTACAGGGAGGGATGAACACCGGGGAGCTGTTTTTT.

The chain combines TRBV2 with TRBJ2-1; perhaps TRBD1 as D (6 bases). The germline V and J ends were trimmed by 2 bases and 6 bases, with 11 bases remaining between them. The germline CDR1 and CDR2 sequences are SNHLY and FYNNEI. The CDR3 length is 14 residues. CDR3 sequence reads: CASSETTGSNEQFF. CDR3 nucleotides: TGTGCCAGCAGTGAAACCACAGGGTCCAATGAGCAGTTCTTC.

The genes are TRBV30 and TRBJ2-7; D gene unclear. Trimming took 1 base from V and 1 from J, leaving 5 bases between them. Germline V gene lookup returns CDR1 GTSNPN and CDR2 SVGIG (reference sequence). CDR3 length: 12 residues. The CDR3 DNA reads TGTGCCTGGAGTGCAACTTCCTACGAGCAGTACTTC. As protein: CAWSATSYEQYF.

This clone was seen just once. The V gene is TRBV7-9, the J gene TRBJ1-2; unclear D gene. V lost 5 bases and J lost 1, with 17 bases in between. Germline V gene sequence: CDR1 SEHNR, CDR2 FQNEAQ (reference sequence). This CDR3 spans 16 amino acids. As DNA, the CDR3 is TGTGCCAGCAGCCCCCCAAGACAAACAAGTAACTATGGCTACACCTTC. Translation gives CASSPPRQTSNYGYTF.

The rearrangement links TRBV19 to TRBJ1-1; TRBD1 might be the D (5 bases). Germline CDR1 reads LNHDA; CDR2 reads SQIVND (reference sequence). With 7 bases removed from V and 0 bases from J, the gap between germline ends came to 12 bases. There are 14 residues in the CDR3. The CDR3 region is CASTRQNMNTEAFF. CDR3 DNA: TGTGCCAGTACTCGACAGAATATGAACACTGAAGCTTTCTTT.

The chain carries TRBV3-1 (or the pseudogene TRBV3-2) and TRBJ2-2, with 13 bases lining up with TRBD2. Germline V CDR1 and CDR2: LGHDT, YNNKEL (reference sequence). V was pared by 4 bases and J by 6 bases, with 5 bases of the junction left unmatched. The CDR3 sequence is 16 residues long. The chain's CDR3 is CASSPILAGGPGELFF. The CDR3 nucleotides are TGTGCCAGCAGCCCTATACTAGCGGGGGGGCCCGGGGAGCTGTTTTTT.

This clone was counted only a few times. The V and J genes are TRBV5-1 and TRBJ1-6, with D unclear. The germline gives CDR1 SGHRS, CDR2 YFSETQ. The CDR3 covers 13 residues. The V gene lost 1 base and the J gene lost 10 bases, with 9 bases spanning the gap. CDR3 loop: CASSLNRESPLHF. In nucleotides, the CDR3 is TGCGCCAGCAGCTTGAACCGGGAATCACCCCTCCACTTT.

The rearrangement links TRBV19 to TRBJ1-2; TRBD1 matches at 9 bases. The CDR3 runs 15 residues. The junction had 9 bases not matched to a gene; V was cut back by 8 bases and J by 2 bases. Looked up from germline, CDR1 is LNHDA and CDR2 is SQIVND (reference sequence). CDR3 residues: CASSRDRGTNYGYTF. The CDR3 DNA reads as TGTGCCAGTTCCCGTGACAGGGGGACCAACTATGGCTACACCTTC.

The V call is TRBV6-6, the J call TRBJ1-5, with 9 bases lining up with TRBD1. CDR1 is MNHNY, CDR2 SVGAGI, per germline (reference sequence). CDR3 size: 15 residues. The junction had 8 bases not matched to a gene; V was cut back by 7 bases and J by 4 bases. CDR3 amino acids: CASTSWDRANQPQHF. CDR3 sequence (DNA): TGTGCCAGCACCTCCTGGGACAGGGCAAATCAGCCCCAGCATTTT.

The chain links TRBV19 to TRBJ2-5; the match to TRBD1 covers 8 bases. The CDR3 is 15 residues long. The J segment lost 1 base and the V segment lost 3 bases, leaving 4 bases of the junction unmatched. Germline values: CDR1 LNHDA, CDR2 SQIVND (reference sequence). CDR3 sequence: CASSMTGAIQETQYF. CDR3 sequence (DNA): TGTGCCAGTAGTATGACAGGGGCCATCCAAGAGACCCAGTACTTC. Supplemented by reference TRBV19 and TRBJ2-5, the full variable domain reads DGGITQSPKYLFRKEGQNVTLSCEQNLNHDAMYWYRQDPGQGLRLIYYSQIVNDFQKGDIAEGYSVSREKKESFPLTVTSAQKNPTAFYLCASSMTGAIQETQYFGPGTRLLVL.

This sequence joins TRBV28 and TRBJ2-5, with a weak D call TRBD2 (6 bases). Germline V gene data show CDR1 as MDHEN and CDR2 as SYDVKM. V was shortened by 2 bases and J by 5 bases, with 9 bases between the two germline ends. The CDR3 sequence is 13 residues long. The CDR3 bases are TGTGCCAGCAGTTTAGTTGGGGGGGAGACCCAGTACTTC. Encoded protein: CASSLVGGETQYF. The full variable domain, its missing parts supplied by reference TRBV28 and TRBJ2-5, is DVKVTQSSRYLVKRTGEKVFLECVQDMDHENMFWYRQDPGLGLRLIYFSYDVKMKEKGDIPEGYSVSREKKERFSLILESASTNQTSMYLCASSLVGGETQYFGPGTRLLVL.